These T cell receptor beta chains were read from a single sample in a study of shared clonotypes between healthy human individuals. This table comes from immunoSEQ multiplex PCR, and its TCRdb copy is limited to in-frame clones, with some not included. The sample consists of 2 million to 2.5 million clones, roughly 95% of them appearing once. The sequenced material came from naive CD4+ T cells sorted from blood. Receptors were obtained from a man in his late teens or twenties in good health. Both conserved end residues are part of each CDR3. The D gene is left open where the match is weak. Only some rows state a clone size, as once, few, many or a class for expanded clones.

J gene: TRBJ2-2; V gene: TRBV2; D gene: TRBD2; clone size: NA; CDR3 DNA: TGTGCCAGCGGAAAAGGCGGGGGGCGGGACACCGGGGAGCTGTTTTTT; CDR3 protein: CASGKGGGRDTGELFF
J gene: TRBJ1-6; V gene: TRBV6-4; D gene: TRBD1; clone size: NA; CDR3 DNA: TGTGCCACCACCGGGACAGGGACGAATTCACCCCTCCACTTT; CDR3 protein: CATTGTGTNSPLHF
J gene: TRBJ1-4; V gene: TRBV5-1; D gene: TRBD1; clone size: once; CDR3 DNA: TGCGCCAGCAGCCCCGACGCAGGGGGGCGCAATGAAAAACTGTTTTTT; CDR3 protein: CASSPDAGGRNEKLFF
J gene: TRBJ1-1; V gene: TRBV11-2; D gene: NA; clone size: NA; CDR3 DNA: TGTGCCAGCAGCGTAATCTCGGAGGGGATCACTGAAGCTTTCTTT; CDR3 protein: CASSVISEGITEAFF
J gene: TRBJ1-1; V gene: TRBV27; D gene: NA; clone size: NA; CDR3 DNA: TGTGCCAGCAATCGGGACGGTAGAACTGAAGCTTTCTTT; CDR3 protein: CASNRDGRTEAFF
J gene: TRBJ1-6; V gene: TRBV5-1; D gene: NA; clone size: NA; CDR3 DNA: TGCGCCAGCAGCCGGGACGGATCCAATTCACCCCTCCACTTT; CDR3 protein: CASSRDGSNSPLHF
J gene: TRBJ2-3; V gene: TRBV18; D gene: NA; clone size: NA; CDR3 DNA: TGTGCCAGCTCACCACTTGACACCCCAGATACGCAGTATTTT; CDR3 protein: CASSPLDTPDTQYF
J gene: TRBJ1-3; V gene: TRBV28; D gene: TRBD1; clone size: NA; CDR3 DNA: TGTGCCAGCAGTGGACAGGATGTAAACACCATATATTTT; CDR3 protein: CASSGQDVNTIYF
J gene: TRBJ1-1; V gene: TRBV2; D gene: NA; clone size: NA; CDR3 DNA: TGTGCCAGCAGTGTTGGTGAAGCTTTCTTT; CDR3 protein: CASSVGEAFF
J gene: TRBJ1-6; V gene: TRBV10-3; D gene: TRBD1; clone size: NA; CDR3 DNA: TGTGCCATCAGAGCCGGGACAGGGAATTCACCCCTCCACTTT; CDR3 protein: CAIRAGTGNSPLHF
J gene: TRBJ2-2; V gene: TRBV2; D gene: NA; clone size: NA; CDR3 DNA: TGTGCCAGAGCGAAGACGGCGACCGGGGAGCTGTTTTTT; CDR3 protein: CARAKTATGELFF
J gene: TRBJ1-6; V gene: TRBV19; D gene: TRBD1; clone size: few; CDR3 DNA: TGTGCCAGTAGTCAGGGGGTCCTCCTTGATAATTCACCCCTCCACTTT; CDR3 protein: CASSQGVLLDNSPLHF
J gene: TRBJ1-1; V gene: TRBV19; D gene: NA; clone size: NA; CDR3 DNA: TGTGCCAGCCGCTGGGACACCAACACTGAAGCTTTCTTT; CDR3 protein: CASRWDTNTEAFF
J gene: TRBJ2-4; V gene: TRBV11-2; D gene: NA; clone size: NA; CDR3 DNA: TGTGCCAGCAGCAGAGACAGGCAAAACATTCAGTACTTC; CDR3 protein: CASSRDRQNIQYF
J gene: TRBJ2-7; V gene: TRBV30; D gene: NA; clone size: once; CDR3 DNA: TGTGCCTGGAGTGTTAAGGGTTCCAGCGAGCAGTACTTC; CDR3 protein: CAWSVKGSSEQYF
J gene: TRBJ1-1; V gene: TRBV27; D gene: TRBD1; clone size: once; CDR3 DNA: TGTGCCAGCAGTCCGACGGACAGGGGGCTCTTGGGCACTGAAGCTTTCTTT; CDR3 protein: CASSPTDRGLLGTEAFF
J gene: TRBJ1-1; V gene: TRBV6-5; D gene: NA; clone size: once; CDR3 DNA: TGTGCCAGCAACCCTAATAGAGACACTGAAGCTTTCTTT; CDR3 protein: CASNPNRDTEAFF
J gene: TRBJ2-5; V gene: TRBV19; D gene: TRBD2; clone size: NA; CDR3 DNA: TGTGCCAGTAGTACCGGGACTAGCGGGGAGGAGACCCAGTACTTC; CDR3 protein: CASSTGTSGEETQYF
J gene: TRBJ2-5; V gene: TRBV7-9; D gene: TRBD2; clone size: NA; CDR3 DNA: TGTGCCAGCAGACCACCGGGACTAGCGGGAGTCGGAGAGACCCAGTACTTC; CDR3 protein: CASRPPGLAGVGETQYF
J gene: TRBJ1-2; V gene: TRBV6-1; D gene: NA; clone size: NA; CDR3 DNA: TGTGCCAGCAGTGAATTGTTAGGGTCGGGCTATGGCTACACCTTC; CDR3 protein: CASSELLGSGYGYTF
J gene: TRBJ1-5; V gene: TRBV28; D gene: NA; clone size: NA; CDR3 DNA: TGTGCCAGCACCTCGGGGCTTAACAATCAGCCCCAGCATTTT; CDR3 protein: CASTSGLNNQPQHF
J gene: TRBJ2-2; V gene: TRBV30; D gene: NA; clone size: NA; CDR3 DNA: TGTGCCTGGAGTATCAGTGTTCCCGGGGAGCTGTTTTTT; CDR3 protein: CAWSISVPGELFF
J gene: TRBJ1-5; V gene: TRBV2; D gene: TRBD1; clone size: NA; CDR3 DNA: TGTGCCAGCGCGACAGGGTATCAGCCCCAGCATTTT; CDR3 protein: CASATGYQPQHF
J gene: TRBJ2-2; V gene: TRBV30; D gene: TRBD2; clone size: NA; CDR3 DNA: TGTGCCTGGTGTCTGGGCCTAGCGGGAGCAATTACCGGGGAGCTGTTTTTT; CDR3 protein: CAWCLGLAGAITGELFF
J gene: TRBJ2-3; V gene: TRBV5-1; D gene: TRBD2; clone size: NA; CDR3 DNA: TGCGCCACCTCCCATAGCGGGAGCACAGATACGCAGTATTTT; CDR3 protein: CATSHSGSTDTQYF
J gene: TRBJ1-6; V gene: TRBV5-1; D gene: NA; clone size: NA; CDR3 DNA: TGCGCCAGCAGCTCAGGGACCGACTTTGGGTCACCCCTCCACTTT; CDR3 protein: CASSSGTDFGSPLHF
J gene: TRBJ2-5; V gene: TRBV27; D gene: NA; clone size: NA; CDR3 DNA: TGTGCCAGCAGCGACTGGGAGACCCAGTACTTC; CDR3 protein: CASSDWETQYF
J gene: TRBJ1-4; V gene: TRBV18; D gene: NA; clone size: NA; CDR3 DNA: TGTGCCAGCTCACCAATGGGTTTCGAAAAACTGTTTTTT; CDR3 protein: CASSPMGFEKLFF
J gene: TRBJ2-1; V gene: TRBV7-9; D gene: NA; clone size: NA; CDR3 DNA: TGTGCCAGCCGAGGAGGGGAGGGGGTCCCCTACAATGAGCAGTTCTTC; CDR3 protein: CASRGGEGVPYNEQFF
J gene: TRBJ2-1; V gene: TRBV7-9; D gene: NA; clone size: once; CDR3 DNA: TGTGCCAGCAGTTGGACGGAGATAGCGCAGCAGTTCTTC; CDR3 protein: CASSWTEIAQQFF
J gene: TRBJ2-3; V gene: TRBV29-1; D gene: TRBD2; clone size: NA; CDR3 DNA: TGCAGCGTTGAAGTGCGCGGGGGGGCCAGAGATACGCAGTATTTT; CDR3 protein: CSVEVRGGARDTQYF
J gene: TRBJ1-2; V gene: TRBV28; D gene: NA; clone size: NA; CDR3 DNA: TGTGCCAGCAGTTTTTCCGCCGGGGTAAAGAAAGGCTACACCTTC; CDR3 protein: CASSFSAGVKKGYTF
J gene: TRBJ2-7; V gene: TRBV19; D gene: NA; clone size: NA; CDR3 DNA: TGTGCCAGTAGTAACTCCGGGACGTACGAGCAGTACTTC; CDR3 protein: CASSNSGTYEQYF
J gene: TRBJ2-2; V gene: TRBV5-1; D gene: TRBD1; clone size: NA; CDR3 DNA: TGCGCCAGCAGCTCCACCGGGACAGCGACCGGGGAGCTGTTTTTT; CDR3 protein: CASSSTGTATGELFF
J gene: TRBJ2-6; V gene: TRBV4-2; D gene: NA; clone size: NA; CDR3 DNA: TGTGCCAGCAGCCCCAATCTGGGGGGCAGCTCTGGGGCCAACGTCCTGACTTTC; CDR3 protein: CASSPNLGGSSGANVLTF
J gene: TRBJ1-5; V gene: TRBV10-3; D gene: NA; clone size: NA; CDR3 DNA: TGTGCCATCAGTGAGGGGGACAGCAATCAGCCCCAGCATTTT; CDR3 protein: CAISEGDSNQPQHF
J gene: TRBJ2-7; V gene: TRBV28; D gene: NA; clone size: NA; CDR3 DNA: TGTGCCAGCAGGGACTACGAGCAGTACTTC; CDR3 protein: CASRDYEQYF
J gene: TRBJ1-1; V gene: TRBV30; D gene: NA; clone size: NA; CDR3 DNA: TGTGCCTGGAGTATACAGCCGGGCACTGAAGCTTTCTTT; CDR3 protein: CAWSIQPGTEAFF
J gene: TRBJ2-5; V gene: TRBV5-1; D gene: NA; clone size: NA; CDR3 DNA: TGCGCCAGCAGCTTGGCTGGCGGATTAGAGACCCAGTACTTC; CDR3 protein: CASSLAGGLETQYF
J gene: TRBJ2-3; V gene: TRBV21-1; D gene: NA; clone size: NA; CDR3 DNA: TGTGCCAGCAGCAAAGACACGACTAGCAATATTACAGATACGCAGTATTTT; CDR3 protein: CASSKDTTSNITDTQYF
J gene: TRBJ2-7; V gene: TRBV19; D gene: NA; clone size: NA; CDR3 DNA: TGTGCCAGTAACCCCGGATTTTTCTCCTACGAGCAGTACTTC; CDR3 protein: CASNPGFFSYEQYF
J gene: TRBJ2-7; V gene: TRBV7-9; D gene: NA; clone size: NA; CDR3 DNA: TGTGCCAGCAGCCCCGACCAGGGGCCCTACGAGCAGTACTTC; CDR3 protein: CASSPDQGPYEQYF
J gene: TRBJ2-5; V gene: TRBV10-1; D gene: NA; clone size: NA; CDR3 DNA: TGCGCCAGCAGTGAACGGGGCCAAGAGACCCAGTACTTC; CDR3 protein: CASSERGQETQYF
J gene: TRBJ2-1; V gene: TRBV18; D gene: TRBD1; clone size: NA; CDR3 DNA: TGTGCCAGCTCACCATTGGGGACAGGGGGGAATGAGCAGTTCTTC; CDR3 protein: CASSPLGTGGNEQFF
J gene: TRBJ1-2; V gene: TRBV10-2; D gene: TRBD1; clone size: NA; CDR3 DNA: TGCGCCAGCAGTGAGATGGGACAGGGGGCCAACTATGGCTACACCTTC; CDR3 protein: CASSEMGQGANYGYTF